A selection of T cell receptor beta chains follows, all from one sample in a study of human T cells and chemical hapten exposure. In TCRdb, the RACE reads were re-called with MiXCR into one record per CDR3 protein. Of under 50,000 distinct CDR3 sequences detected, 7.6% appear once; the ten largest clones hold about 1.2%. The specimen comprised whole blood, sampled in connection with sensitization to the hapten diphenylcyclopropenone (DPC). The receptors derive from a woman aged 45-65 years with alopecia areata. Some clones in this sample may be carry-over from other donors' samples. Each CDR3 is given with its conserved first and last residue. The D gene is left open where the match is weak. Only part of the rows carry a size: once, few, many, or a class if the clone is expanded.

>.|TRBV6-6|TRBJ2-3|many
CASRPPPTRTTDTQYF
TGTGCCAGCAGGCCGCCCCCGACTAGGACCACAGATACGCAGTATTTT
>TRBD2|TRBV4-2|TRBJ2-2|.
CASSQDSTSANTGELFF
TGTGCCAGCAGCCAAGATTCCACTAGCGCGAACACCGGGGAGCTGTTTTTT
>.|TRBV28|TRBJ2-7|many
CASSPGDSVEQYF
TGTGCCAGCAGTCCGGGGGACAGCGTCGAGCAGTACTTC
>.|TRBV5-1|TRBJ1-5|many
CASSLGGDQPQHF
TGCGCCAGCAGCTTAGGGGGTGATCAGCCCCAGCATTTT
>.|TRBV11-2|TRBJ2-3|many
CASSGIDRLSTDTQYF
TGTGCCAGCAGCGGGATAGACAGGCTAAGCACAGATACGCAGTATTTT
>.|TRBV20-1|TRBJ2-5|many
CSAPHTAKETQYF
TGCAGTGCTCCCCATACAGCTAAAGAGACCCAGTACTTC
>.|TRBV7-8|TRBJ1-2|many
CASSSPLDYGYTF
TGTGCCAGCAGCTCCCCGTTGGACTATGGCTACACCTTC
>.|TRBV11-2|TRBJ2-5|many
CASSLDLTNQETQYF
TGTGCCAGCAGCTTAGATTTGACCAACCAAGAGACCCAGTACTTC
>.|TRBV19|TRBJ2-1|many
CASSKEISYNEQFF
TGTGCCAGTAGTAAGGAGATCTCCTACAATGAGCAGTTCTTC
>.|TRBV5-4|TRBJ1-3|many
CASSLGGWHSGNTIYF
TGTGCCAGCAGCTTGGGCGGGTGGCACTCTGGAAACACCATATATTTT
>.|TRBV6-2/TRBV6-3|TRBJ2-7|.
CASSSARGHEQYF
TGTGCCAGCAGCTCCGCTAGGGGCCACGAGCAGTACTTC
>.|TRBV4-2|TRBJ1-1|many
CASSLQVMNTEAFF
TGTGCCAGCAGCTTACAGGTAATGAACACTGAAGCTTTCTTT
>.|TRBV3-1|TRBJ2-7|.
CASSQSFHEQYF
TGTGCCAGCAGCCAGTCTTTCCACGAGCAGTACTTC
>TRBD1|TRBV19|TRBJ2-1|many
CASSPGQGSYNEQFF
TGTGCCAGTAGCCCGGGACAGGGCTCCTACAATGAGCAGTTCTTC
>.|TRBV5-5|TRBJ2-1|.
CASSAVGNEQFF
TGTGCCAGCAGCGCTGTGGGGAATGAGCAGTTCTTC
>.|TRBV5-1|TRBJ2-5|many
CASSSLEQGGQETQYF
TGCGCCAGCAGCTCACTGGAGCAGGGGGGCCAAGAGACCCAGTACTTC
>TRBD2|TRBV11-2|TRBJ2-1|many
CASSSTSGIYNEQFF
TGTGCCAGCAGCTCAACTAGCGGGATCTACAATGAGCAGTTCTTC
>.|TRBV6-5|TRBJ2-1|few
CASTSMGVSYNEQFF
TGTGCCAGCACCTCAATGGGGGTATCCTACAATGAGCAGTTCTTC
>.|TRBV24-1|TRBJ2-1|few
CATSDPWGRSGSGASYNEQFF
TGTGCCACCAGTGACCCATGGGGACGGTCGGGTAGTGGAGCGTCCTACAATGAGCAGTTCTTC
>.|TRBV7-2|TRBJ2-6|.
CASSLRAGSSGANVLTF
TGTGCCAGCAGCTTAAGAGCAGGGAGCTCTGGGGCCAACGTCCTGACTTTC
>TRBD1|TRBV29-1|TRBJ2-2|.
CSVKGGADTGELFF
TGCAGCGTAAAAGGGGGCGCTGACACCGGGGAGCTGTTTTTT
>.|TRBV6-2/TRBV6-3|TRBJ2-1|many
CASSLGGGSYNEQFF
TGTGCCAGCAGCCTCGGCGGGGGCAGCTACAATGAGCAGTTCTTC
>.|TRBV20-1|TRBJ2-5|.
CSASPRERRGETQYF
TGCAGTGCTAGCCCCAGGGAGCGGAGGGGGGAGACCCAGTACTTC
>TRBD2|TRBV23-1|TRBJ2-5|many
CASSPRRLAGVGETQYF
TGCGCCAGCAGTCCCCGAAGACTAGCGGGAGTCGGAGAGACCCAGTACTTC
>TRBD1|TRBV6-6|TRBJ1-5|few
CASSHPLGQGALGQPQHF
TGTGCCAGCAGTCACCCTTTGGGACAGGGGGCCCTCGGTCAGCCCCAGCATTTT
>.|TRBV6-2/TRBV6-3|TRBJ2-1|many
CASSYSASGGNEQFF
TGTGCCAGCAGTTATTCGGCCTCCGGGGGCAATGAGCAGTTCTTC